These T cell receptor beta chains were read from a single sample in a study of cytomegalovirus exposure and HLA in healthy donors. Sequencing was performed with immunoSEQ multiplex PCR; in TCRdb, only in-frame clones are kept and a portion is missing. The profile covers 100,000 to 150,000 clones, with approximately 8.8% appearing a single time and 5.5% taken by the ten largest. Sequences were obtained from PBMCs. These TCRs come from a man aged 35 to 55 in good health and CMV-seronegative. The CDR3 runs from the conserved cysteine through the conserved F or W. Not every row has a clone size; where given, it reads once, few, many or a size class.

j_gene: NA; v_gene: TRBV6-5; len: 13; abundance: NA; CDR3aa: CASATGGGNEQYF
j_gene: TRBJ1-2; v_gene: TRBV5-1; len: 14; abundance: few; CDR3aa: CASSLDRSNYGYTF
j_gene: TRBJ2-2; v_gene: TRBV7-9; len: 15; abundance: few; CDR3aa: CASSKGQGVTGELFF
j_gene: TRBJ1-6; v_gene: TRBV11-2; len: 13; abundance: NA; CDR3aa: CASSLSAGSPLHF
j_gene: NA; v_gene: TRBV15; len: 15; abundance: NA; CDR3aa: CATSRDRRSSYEQYF
j_gene: TRBJ1-1; v_gene: TRBV25-1; len: 13; abundance: NA; CDR3aa: CASSDYLNTEAFF
j_gene: TRBJ2-3; v_gene: TRBV28; len: 12; abundance: NA; CDR3aa: CASRTATDTQYF
j_gene: TRBJ2-5; v_gene: TRBV7-6; len: 17; abundance: few; CDR3aa: CASSRGQGLGMGETQYF
j_gene: NA; v_gene: TRBV9; len: 16; abundance: NA; CDR3aa: CASSPQRNRYTGELFF
j_gene: TRBJ2-1; v_gene: TRBV4-2; len: 17; abundance: few; CDR3aa: CASSQDRGTPSANEQFF
j_gene: TRBJ1-3; v_gene: TRBV6-5; len: 14; abundance: few; CDR3aa: CASSYSHRQATIYF
j_gene: TRBJ2-6; v_gene: TRBV5-8; len: 17; abundance: NA; CDR3aa: CASSRDRGSSGANVLTF
j_gene: TRBJ2-7; v_gene: TRBV29-1; len: 13; abundance: NA; CDR3aa: CSAEGQGSYEQYF
j_gene: TRBJ2-7; v_gene: TRBV15; len: 14; abundance: few; CDR3aa: CATGGPGQHYEQYF
j_gene: TRBJ2-1; v_gene: TRBV30; len: 14; abundance: few; CDR3aa: CAWTTSGDLWEQFF
j_gene: TRBJ1-1; v_gene: TRBV27; len: 14; abundance: NA; CDR3aa: CASSADRVDTEAFF
j_gene: TRBJ1-5; v_gene: TRBV7-9; len: 14; abundance: few; CDR3aa: CASSWSGGNQPQHF
j_gene: TRBJ1-5; v_gene: TRBV5-6; len: 15; abundance: NA; CDR3aa: CASSLEKTGGQPQHF
j_gene: TRBJ1-1; v_gene: TRBV7-3; len: 14; abundance: few; CDR3aa: CASSQAGTGFEAFF
j_gene: TRBJ2-7; v_gene: TRBV7-9; len: 15; abundance: few; CDR3aa: CASSLVLDRGGEQYF
j_gene: TRBJ2-5; v_gene: TRBV29-1; len: 14; abundance: few; CDR3aa: CSVEDRYPQETQYF
j_gene: TRBJ2-4; v_gene: TRBV5-4; len: 14; abundance: NA; CDR3aa: CASSFGQLENIQYF
j_gene: TRBJ2-5; v_gene: TRBV5-1; len: 14; abundance: few; CDR3aa: CASSMTGGQETQYF
j_gene: TRBJ2-7; v_gene: TRBV6-5; len: 12; abundance: few; CDR3aa: CAARGLAYEQYF
j_gene: TRBJ1-2; v_gene: TRBV27; len: 17; abundance: NA; CDR3aa: CASSPWGQGAGYYGYTF
j_gene: TRBJ1-2; v_gene: TRBV27; len: 14; abundance: NA; CDR3aa: CASSLISGGHGYTF
j_gene: TRBJ2-3; v_gene: TRBV27; len: 13; abundance: NA; CDR3aa: CASSYYSTDTQYF
j_gene: TRBJ2-7; v_gene: TRBV5-1; len: 16; abundance: NA; CDR3aa: CASSSLTGTDSYEQYF